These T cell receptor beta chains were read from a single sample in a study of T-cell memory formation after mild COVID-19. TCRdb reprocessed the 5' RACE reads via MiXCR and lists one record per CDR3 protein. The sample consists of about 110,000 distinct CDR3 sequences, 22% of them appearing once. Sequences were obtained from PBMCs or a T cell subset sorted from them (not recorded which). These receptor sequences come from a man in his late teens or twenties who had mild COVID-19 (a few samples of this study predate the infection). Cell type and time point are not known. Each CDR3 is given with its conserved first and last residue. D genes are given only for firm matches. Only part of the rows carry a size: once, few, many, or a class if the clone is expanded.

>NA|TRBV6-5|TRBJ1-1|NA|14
CASSYSSRGSEAFF
TGTGCCAGCAGTTACTCTTCACGGGGATCTGAAGCTTTCTTT
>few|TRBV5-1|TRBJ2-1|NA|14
CASSFGQGGNEQFF
TGCGCCAGCAGCTTCGGGCAGGGGGGCAATGAGCAGTTCTTC
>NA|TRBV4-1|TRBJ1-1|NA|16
CASSLGVGLRDTEAFF
TGCGCCAGCAGCCTAGGAGTGGGGCTGAGAGACACTGAAGCTTTCTTT
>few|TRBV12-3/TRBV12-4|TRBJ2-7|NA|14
CASNPGGPGYEQYF
TGTGCCAGCAACCCAGGGGGGCCTGGTTACGAGCAGTACTTC
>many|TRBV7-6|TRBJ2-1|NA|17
CASSSAVDMSSYNEQFF
TGTGCCAGCAGCTCGGCGGTCGACATGAGCTCCTACAATGAGCAGTTCTTC
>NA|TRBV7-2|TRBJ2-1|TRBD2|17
CASSLHLSGGPFNEQFF
TGTGCCAGCAGCTTACACCTTAGCGGGGGCCCTTTCAACGAGCAGTTCTTC
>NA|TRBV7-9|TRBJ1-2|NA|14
CASSWDVASYGYTF
TGTGCCAGCAGCTGGGACGTTGCCTCCTATGGCTACACCTTC
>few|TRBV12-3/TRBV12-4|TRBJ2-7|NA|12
CASKGSGYEQYF
TGTGCCAGCAAGGGGTCTGGATACGAGCAGTACTTC
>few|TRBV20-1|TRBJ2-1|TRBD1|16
CSARPSTGGTYNEQFF
TGCAGCGCGCGTCCATCGACAGGGGGAACCTACAATGAGCAGTTCTTC
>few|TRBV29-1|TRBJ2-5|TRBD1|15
CSVEYQGAYQETQYF
TGCAGCGTTGAATACCAGGGGGCGTACCAAGAGACCCAGTACTTC
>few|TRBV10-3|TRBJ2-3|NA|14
CAISDSRSTDTQYF
TGTGCCATCAGTGATTCCAGAAGCACAGATACGCAGTATTTT
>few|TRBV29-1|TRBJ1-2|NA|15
CSVEREGVGYYGYTF
TGCAGCGTTGAAAGGGAGGGGGTCGGTTATTATGGCTACACCTTC
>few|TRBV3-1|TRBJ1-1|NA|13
CASSLRTGKMAFF
TGTGCCAGCAGCTTAAGGACCGGTAAGATGGCTTTCTTT
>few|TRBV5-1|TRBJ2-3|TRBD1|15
CASSFNDRAADTQYF
TGCGCCAGCAGCTTTAACGACAGGGCCGCAGATACGCAGTATTTT
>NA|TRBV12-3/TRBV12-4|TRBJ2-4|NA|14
CASSFFEAKNIQYF
TGTGCCAGCAGTTTTTTCGAGGCCAAAAACATTCAGTACTTC
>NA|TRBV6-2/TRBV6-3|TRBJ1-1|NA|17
CASSYSGGRIGNTEAFF
TGTGCCAGCAGTTACTCTGGGGGGCGCATCGGGAACACTGAAGCTTTCTTT
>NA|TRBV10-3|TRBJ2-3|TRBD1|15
CATSPGQGLKRTQYF
TGTGCCACCAGCCCTGGACAGGGCCTAAAGAGGACGCAGTATTTT
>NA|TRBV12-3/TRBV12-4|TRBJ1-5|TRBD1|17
CASSDSADREGNQPQHF
TGTGCCAGCAGTGACAGCGCGGACAGGGAGGGCAATCAGCCCCAGCATTTT
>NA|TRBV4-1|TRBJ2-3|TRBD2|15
CASSPAASGGNTQYF
TGCGCCAGCAGCCCGGCCGCTAGCGGGGGGAATACGCAGTATTTT
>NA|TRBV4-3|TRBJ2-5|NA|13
CASSQVLQETQYF
TGCGCCAGCAGCCAGGTCCTCCAAGAGACCCAGTACTTC
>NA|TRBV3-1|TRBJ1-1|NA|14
CASSQDGLVTEAFF
TGTGCCAGCAGCCAAGACGGACTTGTCACTGAAGCTTTCTTT
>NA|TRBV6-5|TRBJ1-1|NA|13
CASRLMGLTEAFF
TGTGCCAGCCGCCTTATGGGGCTCACTGAAGCTTTCTTT
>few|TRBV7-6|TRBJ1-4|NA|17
CASSSPTWARRNQKLFF
TGTGCCAGCAGCTCGCCCACTTGGGCCCGCCGGAATCAAAAACTGTTTTTT
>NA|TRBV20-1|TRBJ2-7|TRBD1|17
CSARDIEGDRPFYEQYF
TGCAGTGCTAGAGATATCGAAGGGGACAGACCGTTCTACGAGCAGTACTTC
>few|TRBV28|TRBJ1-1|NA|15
CASIPREGGIAEAFF
TGTGCCAGCATCCCCCGTGAAGGTGGCATCGCTGAAGCTTTCTTT
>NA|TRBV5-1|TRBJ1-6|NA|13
CASSFGRQSPLHF
TGCGCCAGCAGCTTCGGTCGGCAATCACCCCTCCACTTT
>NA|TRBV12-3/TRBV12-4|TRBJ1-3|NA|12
CASSIGGNTIYF
TGTGCCAGCAGCATAGGGGGAAACACCATATATTTT
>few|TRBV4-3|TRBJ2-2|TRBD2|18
CASSHPYGAGGNTGELFF
TGCGCCAGCAGCCACCCCTACGGTGCGGGGGGGAACACCGGGGAGCTGTTTTTT
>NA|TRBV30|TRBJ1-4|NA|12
CAWSTTVEKLFF
TGTGCCTGGAGTACGACGGTCGAAAAACTGTTTTTT
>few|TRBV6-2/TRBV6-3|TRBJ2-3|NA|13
CASNTEVADTQYF
TGTGCCAGCAATACAGAAGTAGCAGATACGCAGTATTTT
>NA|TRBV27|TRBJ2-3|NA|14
CASRVMGGADTQYF
TGTGCCAGCAGGGTAATGGGGGGCGCAGATACGCAGTATTTT
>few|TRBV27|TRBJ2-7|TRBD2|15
CASSLSSGGAYEQYF
TGTGCCAGCAGTTTATCTAGCGGGGGGGCCTACGAGCAGTACTTC
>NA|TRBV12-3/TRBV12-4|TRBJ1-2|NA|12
CASSLRGQGYTF
TGTGCCAGCAGTTTACGGGGGCAAGGCTACACCTTC
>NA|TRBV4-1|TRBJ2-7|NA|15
CASSQEGVTLDEQYF
TGCGCCAGCAGCCAAGAGGGCGTTACCCTGGACGAGCAGTACTTC
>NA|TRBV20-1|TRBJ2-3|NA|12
CSPLASTDTQYF
TGCAGCCCACTCGCAAGTACAGATACGCAGTATTTT
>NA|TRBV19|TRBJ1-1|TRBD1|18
CASMEDRGRQGREGEAFF
TGTGCCAGTATGGAGGACAGGGGCCGGCAGGGGAGGGAGGGTGAAGCTTTCTTT
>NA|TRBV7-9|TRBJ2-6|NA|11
CASDRANVLTF
TGTGCCAGCGATAGGGCCAACGTCCTGACTTTC
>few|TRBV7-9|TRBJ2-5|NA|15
CASSSPTEGEETQYF
TGTGCCAGCAGTTCTCCTACGGAGGGGGAAGAGACCCAGTACTTC
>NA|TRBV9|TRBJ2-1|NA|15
CASSLTGTNYNEQFF
TGTGCCAGCAGCCTAACCGGGACAAACTACAATGAGCAGTTCTTC
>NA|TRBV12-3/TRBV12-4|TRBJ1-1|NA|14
CASSLGGRNTEAFF
TGTGCCAGCAGTTTGGGAGGCAGGAACACTGAAGCTTTCTTT
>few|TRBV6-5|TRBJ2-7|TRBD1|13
CASRRDRGYEQYF
TGTGCCAGCAGGCGGGACAGGGGCTACGAGCAGTACTTC
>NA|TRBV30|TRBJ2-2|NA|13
CAWSVLNTGELFF
TGTGCCTGGAGTGTCCTTAACACCGGGGAGCTGTTTTTT
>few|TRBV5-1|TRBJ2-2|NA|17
CASSARYIRDSAGELFF
TGCGCCAGCAGCGCTAGATATATTAGAGACTCCGCCGGGGAGCTGTTTTTT
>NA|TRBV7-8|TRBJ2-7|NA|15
CASSPDGHPTYEQYF
TGTGCCAGCAGCCCAGACGGACACCCGACCTACGAGCAGTACTTC
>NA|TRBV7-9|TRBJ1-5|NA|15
CASSLEGASNQPQHF
TGTGCCAGCAGCTTAGAAGGGGCTAGCAATCAGCCCCAGCATTTT